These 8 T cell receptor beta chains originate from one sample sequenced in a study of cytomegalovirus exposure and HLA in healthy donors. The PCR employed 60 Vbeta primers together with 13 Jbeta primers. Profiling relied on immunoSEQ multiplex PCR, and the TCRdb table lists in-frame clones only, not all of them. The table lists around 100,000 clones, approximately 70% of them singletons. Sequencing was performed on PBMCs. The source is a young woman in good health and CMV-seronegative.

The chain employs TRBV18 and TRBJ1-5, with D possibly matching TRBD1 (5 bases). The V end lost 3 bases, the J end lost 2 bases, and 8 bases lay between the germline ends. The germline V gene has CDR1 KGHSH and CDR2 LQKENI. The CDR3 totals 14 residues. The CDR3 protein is CASSPSGGNQPQHF. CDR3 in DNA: TGTGCCAGCTCACCGTCGGGGGGCAATCAGCCCCAGCATTTT.

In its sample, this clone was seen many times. DNA of the CDR3: TGTGCCAGCAGTTCGGGACAGGGGTTAGAAAAACTGTTTTTT. Encoded protein: CASSSGQGLEKLFF. The genes are TRBV6-6 and TRBJ1-4; 10 bases agree with TRBD1. Germline trimming cut 4 bases from V and 8 bases from J; bases unmatched to any gene: 4. This CDR3 has 14 amino acids. Germline V gene data show CDR1 as MNHNY and CDR2 as SVGAGI (reference sequence).

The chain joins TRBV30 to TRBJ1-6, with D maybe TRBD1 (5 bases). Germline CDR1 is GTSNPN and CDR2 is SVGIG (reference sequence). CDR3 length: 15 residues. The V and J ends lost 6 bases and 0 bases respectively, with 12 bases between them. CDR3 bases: TGTGCCTGCAATCCGGGGGGCTCCTATAATTCACCCCTCCACTTT. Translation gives CACNPGGSYNSPLHF.

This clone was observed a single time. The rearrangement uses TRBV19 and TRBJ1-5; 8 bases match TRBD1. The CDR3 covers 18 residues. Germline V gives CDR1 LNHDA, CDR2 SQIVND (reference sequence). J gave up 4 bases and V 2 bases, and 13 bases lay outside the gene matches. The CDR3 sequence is CASSILQSGDRTNQPQHF. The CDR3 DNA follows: TGTGCCAGTAGTATACTACAATCGGGGGACAGGACTAATCAGCCCCAGCATTTT.

CDR3: CASSRTGDTSYEQYF. The CDR3 DNA reads as TGTGCCAGCAGCCGCACAGGGGATACCTCCTACGAGCAGTACTTC. V usage is TRBV6-5 and J usage is TRBJ2-7; 7 nucleotides line up with TRBD1. Germline V gene sequence: CDR1 MNHEY, CDR2 SVGAGI. V was clipped by 6 bases and J by 0 bases; unmatched bases: 8. The CDR3 runs to 15 residues.

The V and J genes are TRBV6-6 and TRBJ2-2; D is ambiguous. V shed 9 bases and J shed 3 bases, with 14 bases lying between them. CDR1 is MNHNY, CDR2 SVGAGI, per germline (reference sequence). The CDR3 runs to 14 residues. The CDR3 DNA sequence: TGTGCCAGTAACCCCACACGCTACACCGGGGAGCTGTTTTTT. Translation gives CASNPTRYTGELFF.

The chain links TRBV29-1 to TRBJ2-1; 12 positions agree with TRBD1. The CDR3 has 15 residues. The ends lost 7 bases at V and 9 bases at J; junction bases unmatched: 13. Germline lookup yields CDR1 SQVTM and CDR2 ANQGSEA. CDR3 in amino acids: CSAQDWGQGAGEQFF. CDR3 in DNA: TGCAGCGCCCAAGACTGGGGACAGGGGGCCGGTGAGCAGTTCTTC.

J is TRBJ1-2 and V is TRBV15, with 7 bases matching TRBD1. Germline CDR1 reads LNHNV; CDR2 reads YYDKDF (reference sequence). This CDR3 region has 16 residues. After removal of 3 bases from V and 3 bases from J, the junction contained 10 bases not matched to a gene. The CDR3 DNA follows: TGTGCCACCAGCAGGGGGGGAGAGGGGGCTCACTATGGCTACACCTTC. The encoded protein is CATSRGGEGAHYGYTF.